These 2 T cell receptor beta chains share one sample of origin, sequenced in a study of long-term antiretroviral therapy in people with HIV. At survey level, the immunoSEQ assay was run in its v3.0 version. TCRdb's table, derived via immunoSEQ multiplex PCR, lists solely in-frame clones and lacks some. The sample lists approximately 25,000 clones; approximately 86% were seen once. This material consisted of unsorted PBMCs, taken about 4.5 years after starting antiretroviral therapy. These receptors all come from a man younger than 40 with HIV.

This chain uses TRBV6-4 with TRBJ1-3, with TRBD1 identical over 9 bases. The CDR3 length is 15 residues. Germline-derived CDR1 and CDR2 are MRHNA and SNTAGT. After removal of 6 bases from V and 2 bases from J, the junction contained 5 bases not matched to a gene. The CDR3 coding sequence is TGTGCCAGCAGCCAACAGGGGGCGACTGGAAACACCATATATTTT. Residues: CASSQQGATGNTIYF.

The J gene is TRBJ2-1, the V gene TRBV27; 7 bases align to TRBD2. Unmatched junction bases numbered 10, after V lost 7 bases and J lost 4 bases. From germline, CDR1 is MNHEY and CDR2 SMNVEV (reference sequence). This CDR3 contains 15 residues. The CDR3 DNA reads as TGTGCCAGCACCCATCTTGGGGGGGATTACAATGAGCAGTTCTTC. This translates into CASTHLGGDYNEQFF.